This is a list of T cell receptor beta chains from one sample in a study of PD-1 blockade in classical Hodgkin lymphoma. TCRdb's table, derived via immunoSEQ multiplex PCR, lists solely in-frame clones and lacks some. This sample has fewer than 95,000 clones; about 83% occur once, and the top ten carry about 15%. This material consisted of peripheral blood mononuclear cells (PBMCs), taken before the fourth cycle of nivolumab. Source of these receptors: a human donor with classical Hodgkin lymphoma. Each CDR3 is given with its conserved first and last residue. A D gene is named only where the DNA matches it firmly. Size is stated for part of the rows, as once, few or many counts, or as a class when the clone is expanded.

J,V,size,D,DNA,CDR3
TRBJ2-2,TRBV5-1,NA,TRBD2,TGCGCCAGCAGCTTGTTGGGACTAGGGATTGGGGAGCTGTTTTTT,CASSLLGLGIGELFF
TRBJ2-1,TRBV6-5,once,TRBD1,TGTGCCAGCAGTTTGACAGGGGAACCCTACAATGAGCAGTTCTTC,CASSLTGEPYNEQFF
TRBJ1-1,TRBV28,NA,NA,TGTGCCAGCAGTTTTCCTTTAGGACAGTTGAACACTGAAGCTTTCTTT,CASSFPLGQLNTEAFF
TRBJ2-3,TRBV5-1,NA,TRBD2,TGCGCCAGCAGCAGGACTAGCGGGAGAAGCGCAGATACGCAGTATTTT,CASSRTSGRSADTQYF
TRBJ2-1,TRBV29-1,NA,NA,TGCAGCTCTGGGGAGCAGGGTAAGGTCTTC,CSSGEQGKVF
TRBJ1-2,TRBV15,NA,NA,TGTGCCACCAGCAGAGAGCAAGTGGTAGACCCGAATGGTGGCTACACCTTC,CATSREQVVDPNGGYTF
TRBJ1-2,TRBV5-1,once,NA,TGCGCCAGCAGCTTGGCCTTGGACACCGAATATGGCTACACCTTC,CASSLALDTEYGYTF
TRBJ2-2,TRBV10-3,few,TRBD2,TGTGCCATCGGACTAGCGGGAGCCACCGGGGAGCTGTTTTTT,CAIGLAGATGELFF
TRBJ2-3,TRBV5-1,few,NA,TGCGCCAGCAGCTTGGAGAGCAGGAGCACAGATACGCAGTATTTT,CASSLESRSTDTQYF
TRBJ2-7,TRBV5-8,NA,NA,TGTGCCAGCAGCTTGGTTGGTATCTACGAGCAGTACTTC,CASSLVGIYEQYF
TRBJ1-1,TRBV11-3,NA,NA,TGTGCCAGCAGCTTACGGGGGATAAACACTGAAGCTTTCTTT,CASSLRGINTEAFF
TRBJ1-5,TRBV2,once,NA,TGTGCCAGCAGTGAAGCGGGGGGGATTCAGCCCCAGCATTTT,CASSEAGGIQPQHF
TRBJ2-1,TRBV5-1,NA,TRBD2,TGCGCCAGCGGGAGGGACGCCACCTACAATGAGCAGTTCTTC,CASGRDATYNEQFF
TRBJ2-1,TRBV19,NA,TRBD2,TGTGCCAGTACCAGCGGGGCTAGCGGGGGATACAATGAGCAGTTCTTC,CASTSGASGGYNEQFF
TRBJ2-7,TRBV12-1,few,NA,TGTGCCAGCAGCTCAGTCCCTCTCCGGGGCCCCTCCTACGAGCAGTACTTC,CASSSVPLRGPSYEQYF
TRBJ1-5,TRBV5-5,NA,NA,TGTGCCAGCAGCTTGTGGGGGGATGAGCAGCCCCAGCATTTT,CASSLWGDEQPQHF
TRBJ2-1,TRBV11-2,NA,NA,TGTGCCAGCAGCTTAGGGGCGGGTTTTGTAAGTGGTGAGCAGTTCTTC,CASSLGAGFVSGEQFF
TRBJ2-3,TRBV11-2,NA,NA,TGTGCCAGCAGCTTAGTGGATACGCAGTATTTT,CASSLVDTQYF
TRBJ2-1,TRBV7-2,few,TRBD1,TGTGCCAGCAGCCACGACAGGGGGCATGAGCAGTTCTTC,CASSHDRGHEQFF
TRBJ2-3,TRBV28,NA,NA,TGTGCCAGCAGTTTGAAAGATACGCAGTATTTT,CASSLKDTQYF